The clone carrying this T cell receptor beta chain was recorded once. This specimen comes from a study of blood T cell repertoires in COVID-19. Recovery meant two consecutive negative NP/OP PCR tests, professional clearance, or resolved symptoms. The authors' processing: Researchers report that nucleated cell counts were estimated from reference gene primer amplification. Sequencing was performed with immunoSEQ multiplex PCR; in TCRdb, only in-frame clones are kept and a portion is missing. The DNA was the basis for D and trimming; V, J and clone size are from that table. The repertoire has about 160,000 clones, approximately 84% of them found once; the top ten carry 5.5% to 8.5%. Between the trimmed V and J ends, which lost 8 bases and 1 base, there was a span of 15 bases. The germline V gene encodes CDR1 SEHNR and CDR2 FQNEAQ (reference sequence). The CDR3 spans 16 residues.

Sequencing was performed on PBMCs or T cells enriched from blood (not recorded which). The chain links TRBV7-9 to TRBJ2-6; possible D gene TRBD2, 6 bases. The TCR sequence derives from a woman aged 45-59 years who had recovered from COVID-19. The CDR3 here is CASYPNRGSGANVLTF. In nucleotides, the CDR3 is TGTGCCAGCTACCCCAATCGGGGGTCTGGGGCCAACGTCCTGACTTTC.